This TCR beta chain was captured by sequencing in a study of vaccination effects on CD4 cells after COVID-19. This clone was found once. Its antigen is unknown. ViraFEST assay sequencing came after antigen-specific CD4+ T cells were expanded with viral peptide pools. Cultured cells yielded isolated CD4+ T cells after less than 11 days. Negative nucleocapsid antibody tests before and after vaccination confirmed no previous SARS-CoV-2 infection. Sequencing was performed with immunoSEQ multiplex PCR; in TCRdb, only in-frame clones are kept and a portion is missing. The table records tens of thousands of clones, roughly three quarters of them present only once. This clonotype was obtained from a human donor who received a COVID-19 vaccine. The material was CD4+ T cells from PBMCs cultured with HCoV-OC43 spike peptides, obtained before COVID-19 vaccination. Subset specified: HCoV-OC43 spike overlapping peptide pool stimulation.

This CDR3 reads CASSFPAGGGNEQFF. The CDR3, as DNA: TGTGCCAGCAGCTTCCCAGCGGGGGGGGGCAATGAGCAGTTCTTC. The chain joins TRBV5-4 to TRBJ2-1; 10 nucleotides line up with TRBD2. The V segment lost 2 bases and the J segment 6 bases; nucleotides outside the gene matches: 5. The CDR3 is 15 amino acids. CDR1 and CDR2 from the germline V gene are SGHNT and YYREEE (reference sequence).